The T cell receptor beta chain under discussion was sequenced for a study of blood T cell repertoires in COVID-19. Study details: From the United States, Italy and Spain came samples of acute and convalescent COVID-19. Sample material is recorded as cDNA or gDNA derived from T cells, B-cell-depleted T cells, or PBMCs.

Per the authors' pipeline: Cell counts per sample came from amplifying reference gene primers. TCRdb's table, derived via immunoSEQ multiplex PCR, lists solely in-frame clones and lacks some. V, J and clone size were drawn from that table, and D and trimming were deduced from the DNA. The data show 230,000 or so clones, with 86% seen just once and over 3% held by the top ten. The CDR3 has 11 amino acids. Trimming shortened V by 2 bases and J by 10 bases, and 8 bases separated the two germline ends. Germline-derived CDR1 and CDR2 are LNHDA and SQIVND (reference sequence). Individuals drawn from around 24 US areas were about 18 to 95 years old.

The receptor's source is a woman in her thirties or forties with acute COVID-19. The chain has TRBV19 and TRBJ1-1; D gene uncertain. The sequenced sample consisted of PBMCs or T cells enriched from blood (not recorded which). This CDR3 reads CASSIRDGAFF. CDR3 DNA sequence: TGTGCCAGTAGTATACGGGATGGAGCTTTCTTT.